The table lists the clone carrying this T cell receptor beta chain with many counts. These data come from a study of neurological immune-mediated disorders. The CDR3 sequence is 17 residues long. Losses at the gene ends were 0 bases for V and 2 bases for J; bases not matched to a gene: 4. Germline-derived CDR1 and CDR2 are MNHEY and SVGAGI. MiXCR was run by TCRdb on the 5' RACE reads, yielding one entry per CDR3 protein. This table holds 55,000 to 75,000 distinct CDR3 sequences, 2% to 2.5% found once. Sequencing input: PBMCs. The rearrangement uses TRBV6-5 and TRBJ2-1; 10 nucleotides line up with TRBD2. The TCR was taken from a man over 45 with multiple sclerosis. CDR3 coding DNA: TGTGCCAGCAGTTACTCGGGAGCGGGGGGGACCTACAATGAGCAGTTCTTC. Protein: CASSYSGAGGTYNEQFF.